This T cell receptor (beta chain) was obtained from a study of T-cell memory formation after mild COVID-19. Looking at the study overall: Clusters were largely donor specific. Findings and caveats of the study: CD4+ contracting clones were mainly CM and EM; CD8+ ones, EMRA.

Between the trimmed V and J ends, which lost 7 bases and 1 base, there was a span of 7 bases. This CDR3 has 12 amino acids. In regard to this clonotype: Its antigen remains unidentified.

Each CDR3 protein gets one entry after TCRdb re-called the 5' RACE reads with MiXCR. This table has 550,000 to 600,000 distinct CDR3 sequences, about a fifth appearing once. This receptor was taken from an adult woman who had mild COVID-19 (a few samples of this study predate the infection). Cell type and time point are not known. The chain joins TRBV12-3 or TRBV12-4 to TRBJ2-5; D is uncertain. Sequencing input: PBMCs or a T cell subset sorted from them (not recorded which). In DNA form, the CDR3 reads TGTGCCAGCAAGTCCAGCCAAGAGACCCAGTACTTC. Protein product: CASKSSQETQYF.